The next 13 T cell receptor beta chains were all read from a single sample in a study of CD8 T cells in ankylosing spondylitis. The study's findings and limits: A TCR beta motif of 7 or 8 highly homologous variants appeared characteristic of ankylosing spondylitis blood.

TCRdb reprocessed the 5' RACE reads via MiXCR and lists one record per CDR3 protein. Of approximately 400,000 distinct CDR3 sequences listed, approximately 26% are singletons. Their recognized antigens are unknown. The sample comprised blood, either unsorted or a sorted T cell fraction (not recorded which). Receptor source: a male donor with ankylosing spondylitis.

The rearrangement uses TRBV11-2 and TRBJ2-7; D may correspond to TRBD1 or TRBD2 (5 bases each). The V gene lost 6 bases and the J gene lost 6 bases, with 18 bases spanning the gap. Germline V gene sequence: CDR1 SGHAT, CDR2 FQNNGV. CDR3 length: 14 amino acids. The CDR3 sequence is CASRSPGRRGEQYF. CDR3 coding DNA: TGTGCCAGCAGATCCCCGGGGCGACGGGGCGAGCAGTACTTC.

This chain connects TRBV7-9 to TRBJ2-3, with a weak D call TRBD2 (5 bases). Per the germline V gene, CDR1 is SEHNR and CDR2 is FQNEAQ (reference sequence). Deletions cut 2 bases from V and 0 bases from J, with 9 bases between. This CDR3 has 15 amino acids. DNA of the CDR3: TGTGCCAGCAGCTTAACGTTAGCGAGCACAGATACGCAGTATTTT. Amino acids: CASSLTLASTDTQYF.

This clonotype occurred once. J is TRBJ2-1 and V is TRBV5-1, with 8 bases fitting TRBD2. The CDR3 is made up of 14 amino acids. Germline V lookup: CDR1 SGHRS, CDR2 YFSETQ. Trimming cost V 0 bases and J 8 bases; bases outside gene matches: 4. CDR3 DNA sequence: TGCGCCAGCAGCTTGGTTAGCGGGAACGATGAGCAGTTCTTC. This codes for CASSLVSGNDEQFF.

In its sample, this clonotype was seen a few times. The CDR3 bases are TGTGCCAGCAGCTTTAATAGCGTTAATGAGCAGTTCTTC. Protein: CASSFNSVNEQFF. The chain is built from TRBV11-2 and TRBJ2-1, with D possibly matching TRBD2 (5 bases). The germline V and J ends were trimmed by 3 bases and 7 bases, with 10 bases remaining between them. Per the germline V gene, CDR1 is SGHAT and CDR2 is FQNNGV. The CDR3 length is 13 residues.

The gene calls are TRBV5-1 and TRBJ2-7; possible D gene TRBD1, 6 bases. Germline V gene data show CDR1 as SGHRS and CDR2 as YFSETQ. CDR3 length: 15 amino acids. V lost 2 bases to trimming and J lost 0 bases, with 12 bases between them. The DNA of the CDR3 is TGCGCCAGCAGCTTAAACAAGGGGGACTCCTACGAGCAGTACTTC. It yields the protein CASSLNKGDSYEQYF.

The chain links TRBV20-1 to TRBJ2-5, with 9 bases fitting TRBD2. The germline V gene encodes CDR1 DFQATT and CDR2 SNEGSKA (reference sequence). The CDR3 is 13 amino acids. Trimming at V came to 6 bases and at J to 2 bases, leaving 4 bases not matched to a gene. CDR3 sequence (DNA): TGCAGTGCAGAGACTAGCGGACAAGAGACCCAGTACTTC. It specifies CSAETSGQETQYF.

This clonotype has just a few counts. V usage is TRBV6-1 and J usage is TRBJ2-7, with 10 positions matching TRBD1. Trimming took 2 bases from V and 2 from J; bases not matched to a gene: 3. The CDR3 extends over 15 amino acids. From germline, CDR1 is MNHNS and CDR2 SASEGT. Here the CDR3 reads CASSETGTGAYEQYF. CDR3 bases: TGTGCCAGCAGTGAAACCGGGACAGGGGCCTACGAGCAGTACTTC.

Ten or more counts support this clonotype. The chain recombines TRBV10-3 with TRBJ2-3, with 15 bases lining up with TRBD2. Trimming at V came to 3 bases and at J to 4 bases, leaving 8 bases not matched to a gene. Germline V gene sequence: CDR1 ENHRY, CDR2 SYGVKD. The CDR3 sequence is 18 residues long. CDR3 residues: CAISDQGLAGGAPDTQYF. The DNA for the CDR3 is TGTGCCATCAGTGATCAAGGACTAGCGGGAGGGGCCCCAGATACGCAGTATTTT.

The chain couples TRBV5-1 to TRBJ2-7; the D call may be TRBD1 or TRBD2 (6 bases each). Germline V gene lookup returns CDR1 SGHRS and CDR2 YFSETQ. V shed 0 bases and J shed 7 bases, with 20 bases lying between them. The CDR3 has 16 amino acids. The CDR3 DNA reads TGCGCCAGCAGCTTGGGGGGTAGGGGGACTCACGGAGAGCAGTACGTC. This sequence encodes CASSLGGRGTHGEQYV.

In DNA form, the CDR3 reads TGCAGTGCTATAGGGCTTCCGTACGGCACAGATACGCAGTATTTT. It yields the protein CSAIGLPYGTDTQYF. The V call is TRBV20-1, the J call TRBJ2-3; D remains ambiguous. V shed 4 bases and J shed 1 base, with 15 bases lying between them. Per germline, CDR1 DFQATT and CDR2 SNEGSKA (reference sequence). The CDR3 runs to 15 residues.

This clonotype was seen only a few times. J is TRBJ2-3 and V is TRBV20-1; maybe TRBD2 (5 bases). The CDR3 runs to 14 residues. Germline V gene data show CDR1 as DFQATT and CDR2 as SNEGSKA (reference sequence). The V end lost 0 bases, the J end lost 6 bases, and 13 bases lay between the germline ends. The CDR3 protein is CSARDEWTGDTQYF. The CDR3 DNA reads TGCAGTGCTAGAGACGAGTGGACGGGGGATACGCAGTATTTT.

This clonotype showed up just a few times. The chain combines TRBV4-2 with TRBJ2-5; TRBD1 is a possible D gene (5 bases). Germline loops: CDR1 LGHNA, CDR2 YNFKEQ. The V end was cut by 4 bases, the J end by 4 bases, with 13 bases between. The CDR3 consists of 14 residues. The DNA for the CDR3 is TGTGCCAGCAGCCCCGAGGAAAGGGGAGAGACCCAGTACTTC. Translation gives CASSPEERGETQYF.

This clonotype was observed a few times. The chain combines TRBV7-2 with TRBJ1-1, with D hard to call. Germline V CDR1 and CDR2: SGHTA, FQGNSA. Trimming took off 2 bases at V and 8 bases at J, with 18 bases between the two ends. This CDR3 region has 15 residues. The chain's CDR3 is CASSLLVTPGVEAFF. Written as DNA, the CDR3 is TGTGCCAGCAGCTTACTTGTGACCCCTGGGGTCGAAGCTTTCTTT.